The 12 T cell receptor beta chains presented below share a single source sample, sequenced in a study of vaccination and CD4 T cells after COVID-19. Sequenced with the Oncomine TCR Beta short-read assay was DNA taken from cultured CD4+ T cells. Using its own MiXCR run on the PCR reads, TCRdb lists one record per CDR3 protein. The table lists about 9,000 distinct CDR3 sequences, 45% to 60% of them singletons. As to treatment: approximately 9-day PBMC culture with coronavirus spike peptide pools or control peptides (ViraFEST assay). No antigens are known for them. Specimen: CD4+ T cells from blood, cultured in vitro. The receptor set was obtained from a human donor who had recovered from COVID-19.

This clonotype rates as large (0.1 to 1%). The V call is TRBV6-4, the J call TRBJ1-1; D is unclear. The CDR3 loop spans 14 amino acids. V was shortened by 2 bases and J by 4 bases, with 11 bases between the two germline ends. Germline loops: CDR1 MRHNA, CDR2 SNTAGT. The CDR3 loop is CASSDRVEVTEAFF. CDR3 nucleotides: TGTGCCAGCAGTGACAGGGTCGAGGTCACTGAAGCTTTCTTT.

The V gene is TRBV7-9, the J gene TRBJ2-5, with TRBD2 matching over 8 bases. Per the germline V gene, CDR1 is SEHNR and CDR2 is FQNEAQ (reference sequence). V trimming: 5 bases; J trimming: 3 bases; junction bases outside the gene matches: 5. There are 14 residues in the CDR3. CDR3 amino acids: CASSTGLAEETQYF. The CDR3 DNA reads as TGTGCCAGCAGCACCGGACTAGCTGAAGAGACCCAGTACTTC.

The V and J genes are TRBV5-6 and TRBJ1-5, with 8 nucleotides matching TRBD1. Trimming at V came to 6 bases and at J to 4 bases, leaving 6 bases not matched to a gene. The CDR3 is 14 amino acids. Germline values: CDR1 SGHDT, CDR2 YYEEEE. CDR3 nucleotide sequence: TGTGCCAGCACCCTGGGACAGGCAAATCAGCCCCAGCATTTT. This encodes CASTLGQANQPQHF.

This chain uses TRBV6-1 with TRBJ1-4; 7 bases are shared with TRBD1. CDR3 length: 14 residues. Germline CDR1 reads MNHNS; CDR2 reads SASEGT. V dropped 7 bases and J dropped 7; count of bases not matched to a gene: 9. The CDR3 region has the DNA TGTGCCAGCACTAGACAGGGAGGAAGTGAAAAACTGTTTTTT. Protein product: CASTRQGGSEKLFF.

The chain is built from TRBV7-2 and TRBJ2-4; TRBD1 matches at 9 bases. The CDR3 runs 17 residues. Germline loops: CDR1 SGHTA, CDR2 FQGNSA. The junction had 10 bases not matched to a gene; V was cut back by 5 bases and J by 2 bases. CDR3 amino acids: CASSLVPGTGPKNIQYF. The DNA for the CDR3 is TGTGCCAGCAGCCTAGTTCCAGGGACAGGGCCCAAAAACATTCAGTACTTC.

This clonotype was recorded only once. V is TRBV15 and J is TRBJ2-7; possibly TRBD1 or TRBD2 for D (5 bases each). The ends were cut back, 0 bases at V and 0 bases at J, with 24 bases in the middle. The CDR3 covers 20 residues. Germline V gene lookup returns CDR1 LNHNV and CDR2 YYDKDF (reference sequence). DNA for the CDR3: TGTGCCACCAGCAGAGAAAGGGACCTAAACCGACTGGAGAGCTCCTACGAGCAGTACTTC. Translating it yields CATSRERDLNRLESSYEQYF.

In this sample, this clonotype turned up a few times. The CDR3 here is CASSYSGQGAGAFF. As DNA, the CDR3 is TGTGCCAGCAGTTATTCCGGACAGGGTGCGGGTGCTTTCTTT. The chain joins TRBV6-2 or TRBV6-3 to TRBJ1-1, with 8 bases fitting TRBD1. The CDR3 has 14 amino acids. V was pared by 3 bases and J by 11 bases, with 11 bases of the junction left unmatched. Germline V gene sequence: CDR1 MNHEY, CDR2 SVGEGT.

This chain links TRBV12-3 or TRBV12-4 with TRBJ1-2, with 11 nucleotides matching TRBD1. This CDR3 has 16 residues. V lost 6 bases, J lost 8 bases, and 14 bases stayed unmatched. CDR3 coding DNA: TGTGCCAGCAGATCTACCGGGACAGGGGGGAAATGGGGCTACACCTTC. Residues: CASRSTGTGGKWGYTF.

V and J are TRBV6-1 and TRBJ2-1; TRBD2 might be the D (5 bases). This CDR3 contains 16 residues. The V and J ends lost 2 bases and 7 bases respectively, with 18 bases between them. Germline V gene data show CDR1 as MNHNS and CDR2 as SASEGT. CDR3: CASSESGRAPRNEQFF. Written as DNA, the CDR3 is TGTGCCAGCAGTGAATCTGGGCGGGCTCCAAGGAATGAGCAGTTCTTC.

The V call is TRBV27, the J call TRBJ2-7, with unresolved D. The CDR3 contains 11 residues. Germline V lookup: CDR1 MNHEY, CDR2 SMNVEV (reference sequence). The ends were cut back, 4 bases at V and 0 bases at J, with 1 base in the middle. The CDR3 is CASSSSYEQYF. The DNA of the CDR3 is TGTGCCAGCAGTTCCTCCTACGAGCAGTACTTC.

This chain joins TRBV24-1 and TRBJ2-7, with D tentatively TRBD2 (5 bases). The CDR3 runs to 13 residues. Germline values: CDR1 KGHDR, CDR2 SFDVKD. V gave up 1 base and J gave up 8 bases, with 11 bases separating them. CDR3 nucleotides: TGTGCCACCAGTGATTTAACGAACGGGAAGCAGTACTTC. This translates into CATSDLTNGKQYF.

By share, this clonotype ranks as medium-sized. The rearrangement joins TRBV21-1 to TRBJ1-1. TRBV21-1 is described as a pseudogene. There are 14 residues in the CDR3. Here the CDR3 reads CASSKVKGRAEAFF. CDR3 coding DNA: TGTGCCAGCAGCAAAGTAAAGGGGAGGGCTGAAGCTTTCTTT.